This TCR beta chain was obtained from a study of CD8+ T cells in alopecia areata. The CDR3 contains 14 residues. CDR1 and CDR2 (germline): SGHRS, YFSETQ. V lost 4 bases and J lost 0, with 10 bases in between. Following extraction, RNA underwent reverse transcription to cDNA, which served as the sequencing template. The assay was immunoSEQ multiplex PCR, and TCRdb's table has in-frame clones only and misses some. Here the sample spans some 180,000 clones, about 61% being singletons. The TCR originated in a human donor in good health. The material sequenced was CD8+ T cells sorted from blood. The chain uses TRBV5-1 and TRBJ1-1, with D tentatively TRBD1 (6 bases). The CDR3 DNA reads TGCGCCAGCAGCCGGACAGTTATGAACACTGAAGCTTTCTTT. Amino acids: CASSRTVMNTEAFF.